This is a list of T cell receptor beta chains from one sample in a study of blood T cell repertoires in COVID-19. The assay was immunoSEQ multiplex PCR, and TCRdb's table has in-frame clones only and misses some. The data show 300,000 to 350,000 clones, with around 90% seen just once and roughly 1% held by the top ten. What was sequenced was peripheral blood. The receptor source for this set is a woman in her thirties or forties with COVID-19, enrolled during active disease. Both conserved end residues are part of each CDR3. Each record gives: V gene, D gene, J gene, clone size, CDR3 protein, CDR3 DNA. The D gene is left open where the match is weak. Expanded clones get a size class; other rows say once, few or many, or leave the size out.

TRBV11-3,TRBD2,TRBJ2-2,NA,CASSFKREHGELFF,TGTGCCAGCAGCTTTAAGCGGGAGCACGGGGAGCTGTTTTTT
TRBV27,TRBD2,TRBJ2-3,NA,CASSPRLLAGFTDTQYF,TGTGCCAGCAGTCCCCGTTTACTAGCGGGATTCACAGATACGCAGTATTTT
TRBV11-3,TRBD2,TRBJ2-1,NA,CASSLGSRTSGDYNEQFF,TGTGCCAGCAGCTTAGGATCCAGAACTAGCGGGGACTACAATGAGCAGTTCTTC
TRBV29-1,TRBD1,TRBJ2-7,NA,CSVGPTGGYEQYF,TGCAGCGTTGGGCCGACAGGGGGCTACGAGCAGTACTTC
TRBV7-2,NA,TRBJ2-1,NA,CASSLLQGAEQFF,TGTGCCAGCAGCTTACTTCAGGGCGCTGAGCAGTTCTTC
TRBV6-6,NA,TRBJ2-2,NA,CASADSNTGELFF,TGTGCCAGCGCCGACTCGAACACCGGGGAGCTGTTTTTT
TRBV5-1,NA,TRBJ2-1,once,CASSRIPDSFDNEQFF,TGCGCCAGCAGCCGAATACCGGACAGTTTCGACAATGAGCAGTTCTTC
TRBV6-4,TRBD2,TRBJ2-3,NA,CASSGYRGADTQYF,TGTGCCAGCAGCGGATACCGGGGGGCAGATACGCAGTATTTT
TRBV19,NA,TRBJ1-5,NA,CASSTNSGSNQPQHF,TGTGCCAGTAGTACTAATTCCGGTAGCAATCAGCCCCAGCATTTT
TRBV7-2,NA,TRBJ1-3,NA,CASSSRRSGNTIYF,TGTGCCAGCAGCTCTAGAAGATCTGGAAACACCATATATTTT
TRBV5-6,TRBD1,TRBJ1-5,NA,CASSLATGINQPQHF,TGTGCCAGCAGCTTGGCGACAGGGATCAATCAGCCCCAGCATTTT
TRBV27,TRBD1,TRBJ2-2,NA,CASSGQGNTGELFF,TGTGCCAGCTCGGGACAGGGGAACACCGGGGAGCTGTTTTTT
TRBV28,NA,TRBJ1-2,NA,CASGFTRGGYTF,TGTGCCAGCGGATTTACTCGAGGCGGCTACACCTTC
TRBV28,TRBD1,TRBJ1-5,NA,CASSTLKQGRINQPQHF,TGTGCCAGCAGTACACTGAAACAGGGGAGGATCAATCAGCCCCAGCATTTT
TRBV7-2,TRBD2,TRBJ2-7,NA,CASSSSSGGVYYEQYF,TGTGCCAGCAGCTCGTCCTCGGGGGGGGTTTACTACGAGCAGTACTTC
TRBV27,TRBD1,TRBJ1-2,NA,CASSWTGTTGYTF,TGTGCCAGCAGTTGGACAGGGACTACCGGCTACACCTTC